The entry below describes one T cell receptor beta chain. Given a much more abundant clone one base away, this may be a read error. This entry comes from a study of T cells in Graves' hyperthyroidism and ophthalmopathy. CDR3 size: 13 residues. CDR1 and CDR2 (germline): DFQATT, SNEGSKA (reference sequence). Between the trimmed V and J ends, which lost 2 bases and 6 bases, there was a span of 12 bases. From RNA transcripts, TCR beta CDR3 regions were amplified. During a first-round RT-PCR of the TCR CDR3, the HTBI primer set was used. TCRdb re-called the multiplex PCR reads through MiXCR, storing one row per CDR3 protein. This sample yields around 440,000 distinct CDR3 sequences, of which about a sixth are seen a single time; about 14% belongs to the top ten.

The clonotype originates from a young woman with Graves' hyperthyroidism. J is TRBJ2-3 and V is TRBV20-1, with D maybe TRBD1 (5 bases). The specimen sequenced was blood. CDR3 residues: CSARRGFEDTQYF. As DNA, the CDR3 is TGCAGTGCTAGAAGGGGCTTTGAGGATACGCAGTATTTT.